Below are 16 T cell receptor beta chains sequenced from a single sample in a study of human T cells and chemical hapten exposure. Time point defined: patch test 1, 2 weeks after DPC sensitization. Treatment denoted: therapeutic diphenylcyclopropenone sensitization with weekly scalp DPC. TCRdb re-analysed the RACE reads in MiXCR, keeping a single row per CDR3 protein. The sample carries about 380,000 distinct CDR3 sequences, roughly 5% recorded once. Here the sequenced sample was whole blood, taken in connection with sensitization to the hapten diphenylcyclopropenone (DPC). These receptors were taken from a woman aged 45-59 years with alopecia areata. Some clones in this sample may be carry-over from other donors' samples.

This clonotype has ten or more counts. The chain joins TRBV27 to TRBJ2-1; 10 bases are a match to TRBD2. V trimming: 5 bases; J trimming: 6 bases; junction bases outside the gene matches: 10. Germline CDR1 MNHEY, CDR2 SMNVEV (reference sequence). The CDR3 loop spans 16 amino acids. CDR3 sequence: CASSLSLAGVSNEQFF. As DNA, the CDR3 is TGTGCCAGCAGTCTCTCGCTAGCGGGGGTTAGCAATGAGCAGTTCTTC.

The rearrangement joins TRBV3-1 to TRBJ2-7, with D perhaps matching TRBD2 (6 bases). The CDR3 covers 16 residues. V was shortened by 4 bases and J by 2 bases, with 18 bases between the two germline ends. Germline values: CDR1 LGHDT, CDR2 YNNKEL (reference sequence). CDR3 DNA: TGTGCCAGCAGCCCACTGGACGGGGGTCGCGCCTACGAGCAGTACTTC. Its translation is CASSPLDGGRAYEQYF.

This clonotype was counted between two and nine times. The rearrangement links TRBV3-1 to TRBJ2-5; 7 bases are a match to TRBD1. The V gene's germline CDR1 is LGHDT and CDR2 YNNKEL (reference sequence). This CDR3 comprises 13 residues. Trimming removed 4 bases from V and 4 bases from J; junction bases left unmatched: 3. The CDR3 loop reads CASSRGQIETQYF. The CDR3 DNA follows: TGTGCCAGCAGCCGGGGACAGATAGAGACCCAGTACTTC.

A few counts support this clonotype. This sequence joins TRBV29-1 and TRBJ2-2; D perhaps matches TRBD2 (6 bases). V was clipped by 0 bases and J by 6 bases, with 11 bases between them. The germline V gene encodes CDR1 SQVTM and CDR2 ANQGSEA. CDR3 size: 14 residues. CDR3 sequence: CSVEDSGGAGELFF. The CDR3, as DNA: TGCAGCGTTGAAGATTCCGGGGGTGCCGGGGAGCTGTTTTTT.

This rearrangement joins TRBV7-2 to TRBJ1-1; a possible D gene is TRBD1 (6 bases). Trimming left V 5 bases short and J 1 base short, with 17 bases between. CDR1 is SGHTA and CDR2 is FQGNSA in the germline V gene. This CDR3 comprises 16 residues. CDR3 sequence reads: CASSLGRGGRNTEAFF. The CDR3 DNA is TGTGCCAGCAGCCTAGGACGGGGGGGCCGGAACACTGAAGCTTTCTTT.

This clonotype was seen more than once but under ten times. The chain links TRBV7-9 to TRBJ1-4; 8 positions agree with TRBD1. Per the germline V gene, CDR1 is SEHNR and CDR2 is FQNEAQ (reference sequence). The CDR3 loop spans 15 amino acids. V was pared by 2 bases and J by 4 bases, with 3 bases of the junction left unmatched. The CDR3 protein is CASSLKQGDNEKLFF. The CDR3 DNA reads TGTGCCAGCAGCTTAAAACAGGGGGATAATGAAAAACTGTTTTTT.

This clonotype has ten or more counts. The chain joins TRBV6-5 to TRBJ2-2; D is unclear. Germline-derived CDR1 and CDR2 are MNHEY and SVGAGI. Trimming removed 5 bases at V and 4 bases at J, with 14 bases between. The CDR3 covers 15 residues. CDR3 protein: CASSPYTHGTGELFF. For the CDR3, the DNA is TGTGCCAGCAGTCCTTATACACATGGCACCGGGGAGCTGTTTTTT.

This clonotype was recorded at least ten times. The chain has TRBV5-1 and TRBJ2-5, with D maybe TRBD1 (5 bases). This CDR3 region has 14 residues. V lost 1 base, J lost 0 bases, and 7 bases lay in between. Germline V gene data show CDR1 as SGHRS and CDR2 as YFSETQ. The CDR3 is CASSLLGDQETQYF. CDR3 sequence (DNA): TGCGCCAGCAGCTTGTTAGGGGACCAAGAGACCCAGTACTTC.

This clonotype came up many times. The chain recombines TRBV5-3 with TRBJ1-1, with D hard to call. TRBV5-3 has ORF status, its function being uncertain. The V and J ends lost 4 bases and 4 bases respectively, with 20 bases between them. There are 16 residues in the CDR3. The CDR3 nucleotides read TGTGCCAGAAGCCCAAGACGCCAGGATCGGAGCACTGAAGCTTTCTTT. Translated, it gives CARSPRRQDRSTEAFF.

This clonotype was found many times. The genes are TRBV6-6 and TRBJ1-5, with D possibly matching TRBD1 (5 bases). Germline CDR1 is MNHNY and CDR2 is SVGAGI (reference sequence). The CDR3 loop spans 14 amino acids. The ends were cut back, 6 bases at V and 7 bases at J, with 16 bases in the middle. The CDR3 DNA is TGTGCCAGCAGCCCCGGGACTCAGGGCCAGCCCCAGCATTTT. Protein sequence: CASSPGTQGQPQHF.

There are many counts of this clonotype. The chain carries TRBV20-1 and TRBJ2-5; D unclear. This CDR3 has 10 residues. From germline, CDR1 is DFQATT and CDR2 SNEGSKA (reference sequence). With 5 bases removed from V and 3 bases from J, the gap between germline ends came to 4 bases. CDR3 nucleotides: TGCAGTGCTTACAAAGAGACCCAGTACTTC. Translated, it gives CSAYKETQYF.

This chain uses TRBV14 with TRBJ2-3; D is perhaps TRBD1 (6 bases). V was trimmed by 7 bases and J by 1 base, leaving 18 bases between them. This CDR3 contains 16 residues. The germline V gene has CDR1 SGHDN and CDR2 FVKESK. The CDR3 DNA is TGTGCCAGCACTCCCTTCGGACAGAAACGCACAGATACGCAGTATTTT. Its translation: CASTPFGQKRTDTQYF.

There are many counts of this clonotype. The rearrangement joins TRBV15 to TRBJ2-1; the match to TRBD1 covers 7 bases. The V and J ends lost 8 bases and 6 bases, in that order; junction bases with no gene match: 7. This CDR3 has 13 amino acids. The V gene's germline CDR1 is LNHNV and CDR2 YYDKDF (reference sequence). The CDR3, as DNA: TGTGCCACCCTCGGACAGGTTGGCAATGAGCAGTTCTTC. Translated: CATLGQVGNEQFF.

This clonotype showed up just a few times. The V gene is TRBV3-1, the J gene TRBJ1-1; no clear D. Trimming shortened V by 2 bases and J by 4 bases, and 11 bases separated the two germline ends. CDR3 size: 14 residues. Germline-derived CDR1 and CDR2 are LGHDT and YNNKEL (reference sequence). The CDR3 sequence: CASSQYGSSTEAFF. The CDR3, as DNA: TGTGCCAGCAGCCAATACGGGAGTAGCACTGAAGCTTTCTTT. The whole variable domain, remainder taken from reference TRBV3-1 and TRBJ1-1, is DTAVSQTPKYLVTQMGNDKSIKCEQNLGHDTMYWYKQDSKKFLKIMFSYNNKELIINETVPNRFSPKSPDKAHLNLHINSLELGDSAVYFCASSQYGSSTEAFFGQGTRLTVV.

This clonotype was seen repeatedly, ten times or more. This chain joins TRBV5-3 and TRBJ1-2, with D tentatively TRBD1 (5 bases). TRBV5-3 is designated an ORF whose function remains uncertain. The CDR3 extends over 15 amino acids. V lost 5 bases to trimming and J lost 1 base, with 15 bases between them. The CDR3 sequence: CARRHRDQDNYGYTF. The CDR3 nucleotides are TGTGCCAGAAGGCACCGGGACCAAGATAACTATGGCTACACCTTC.

This clonotype turned up a few times. The chain is built from TRBV12-3 or TRBV12-4 and TRBJ2-3; D gene unclear. The CDR3 is 14 residues long. Trimming pared 4 bases from V and 4 bases from J, leaving 12 bases between. The CDR3 reads CASSWDPGADTQYF. For the CDR3, the DNA is TGTGCCAGCAGTTGGGATCCGGGCGCAGATACGCAGTATTTT.